This T cell receptor (beta chain) originates from a study of blood T cell repertoires in COVID-19. The overall study: The analysed material was cDNA or gDNA that came from T cells, B-cell-depleted T cells, or PBMCs.

Assignment of participants to cohorts was predicated upon participant-reported clinical history. In Cohort 3, a recovered donor had either two negative PCRs, clearance, or symptom resolution. CDR3 size: 15 residues. The germline CDR1 and CDR2 sequences are SEHNR and FQNEAQ (reference sequence). The V end lost 1 base, the J end lost 0 bases, and 7 bases lay between the germline ends. In the source study's methods: It was from reference gene primer amplification that nucleated cell counts were estimated. Clones were read by immunoSEQ multiplex PCR, and TCRdb kept only the in-frame ones, dropping some. D and trimming were read from the DNA, whereas the V and J calls and clone size are those reported in that table. This sample has approximately 200,000 clones, with roughly 84% found just once.

The clonotype comes from a man aged 35-49 years who had recovered from COVID-19. The sequencing sample was made of PBMCs or T cells enriched from blood (not recorded which). The chain employs TRBV7-9 and TRBJ1-3; D unresolved. For the CDR3, the DNA is TGTGCCAGCAGCTTAGACACCCTCTCTGGAAACACCATATATTTT. This gives the protein CASSLDTLSGNTIYF. The full variable domain, in which reference TRBV7-9 and TRBJ1-3 provide the parts outside the CDR3, is DTGVSQNPRHKITKRGQNVTFRCDPISEHNRLYWYRQTLGQGPEFLTYFQNEAQLEKSRLLSDRFSAERPKGSFSTLEIQRTEQGDSAMYLCASSLDTLSGNTIYFGEGSWLTVV.